The following is a TCR beta chain sequence with its context. Its antigen is unknown. This CDR3 contains 14 residues. The germline V gene has CDR1 GTSNPN and CDR2 SVGIG (reference sequence). The V gene lost 7 bases and the J gene lost 4 bases, with 19 bases spanning the gap. The entry originates in a study of beta chain features in type 1 diabetes. As for the study in general: Sorted cells examined across all samples numbered 100 million to 140 million. Findings and caveats of the study: Shortening that was moderate but significant affected the TCRB CDR3s of Type 1 diabetes patients in all four CD4+ subsets.

TCRB transcripts that were expressed got sequenced, as all of the isolated RNA had been reverse transcribed. Data came from immunoSEQ multiplex PCR; TCRdb stores just in-frame clones and leaves some out. The profile shows roughly 300,000 clones, approximately 14% of them singletons. The V gene is TRBV30, the J gene TRBJ1-1; D unresolved. The sample taken for sequencing was naive CD4+ T cells from blood. This clonotype was sampled from a man aged 25-45 years with type 1 diabetes. CDR3 in amino acids: CASTPVNPGTEAFF. The CDR3 bases are TGTGCCTCTACCCCGGTCAACCCTGGCACTGAAGCTTTCTTT. The entire variable domain, with the rest obtained from reference TRBV30 and TRBJ1-1, is as follows: SQTIHQWPATLVQPVGSPLSLECTVEGTSNPNLYWYRQAAGRGLQLLFYSVGIGQISSEVPQNLSASRPQDRQFILSSKKLLLSDSGFYLCASTPVNPGTEAFFGQGTRLTVV.